The 27 T cell receptor beta chains given below trace back to one sample, sequenced in a study of T cell responses to AZD1222 COVID-19 vaccine. Libraries were prepared by immunoSEQ multiplex PCR; TCRdb keeps only in-frame clonotypes and omits some of them. The sample includes about 160,000 clones, 91% of them seen just once. Specimen: peripheral blood, collected on day 0 of AZD1222 vaccination. The receptors originated from an adult in good health.

V gene TRBV9 combines with J gene TRBJ2-1; 14 bases align to TRBD2. CDR3 length: 16 residues. V gave up 1 base and J gave up 9 bases; unmatched junction bases: 6. From germline, CDR1 is SGDLS and CDR2 YYNGEE. The CDR3 sequence: CASSVPGTSGSIEQFF. In nucleotides, the CDR3 is TGTGCCAGCAGCGTACCTGGGACTAGCGGGAGTATTGAGCAGTTCTTC.

This chain joins TRBV29-1 and TRBJ1-2; D is unclear. From germline, CDR1 is SQVTM and CDR2 ANQGSEA. Trimming stripped 6 bases from V and 6 bases from J, with 23 bases between. The CDR3 spans 15 residues. The DNA for the CDR3 is TGCAGCGTCCTAAATACGGCGGTTCTTATGGATGGCTACACCTTC. It encodes CSVLNTAVLMDGYTF.

The chain is built from TRBV5-5 and TRBJ1-6, with D perhaps TRBD1 (5 bases). The CDR3 consists of 18 residues. V gave up 3 bases and J gave up 0 bases, with 16 bases separating them. The germline CDR1 and CDR2 sequences are SGHKS and YYEKEE (reference sequence). The CDR3 DNA reads as TGTGCCAGCAGCTCATTTGGGGCTAAAGCCTCCTATAATTCACCCCTCCACTTT. The encoded protein is CASSSFGAKASYNSPLHF.

The chain recombines TRBV7-2 with TRBJ1-1; no reliable D call. The CDR3 is made up of 15 amino acids. Trimming removed 5 bases from V and 2 bases from J, with 15 bases in between. Germline V gene data show CDR1 as SGHTA and CDR2 as FQGNSA. The CDR3, as DNA: TGTGCCAGCAGCCCTAATCCCTGGGGTAACACTGAAGCTTTCTTT. Translating it yields CASSPNPWGNTEAFF.

The genes are TRBV18 and TRBJ1-5; 7 positions agree with TRBD1. This CDR3 is built from 13 residues. The germline V gene has CDR1 KGHSH and CDR2 LQKENI. V lost 6 bases and J lost 7; bases outside the gene matches: 6. CDR3 in amino acids: CASSRQGRQPQHF. In nucleotides, the CDR3 is TGTGCCAGCTCTCGACAGGGAAGGCAGCCCCAGCATTTT.

This chain links TRBV5-6 with TRBJ1-1, with D maybe TRBD1 (5 bases). The CDR3 runs to 13 residues. CDR1 is SGHDT, CDR2 YYEEEE, per germline. V lost 7 bases, J lost 1 base, and 11 bases lay in between. The chain's CDR3 is CASGGDGNTEAFF. The CDR3 DNA follows: TGTGCCAGCGGAGGGGACGGGAACACTGAAGCTTTCTTT.

On this clone: Other DNA sequences of this sample code for an identical CDR3. This chain connects TRBV12-3 or TRBV12-4 to TRBJ2-2; D unclear. This CDR3 comprises 12 residues. Trimming pared 3 bases from V and 5 bases from J, leaving 4 bases between. The CDR3 loop reads CASSLGTGELFF. In DNA form, the CDR3 reads TGTGCCAGCAGTTTGGGTACCGGGGAGCTGTTTTTT.

This chain connects TRBV4-3 to TRBJ2-3; possible D gene TRBD1, 5 bases. The germline gives CDR1 LGHNA, CDR2 YSLEER. This CDR3 contains 16 residues. V was cut by 0 bases and J by 5 bases, with 15 bases left in between. Here the CDR3 DNA reads TGCGCCAGCAGCCAAGAAGGCAGGGTAAACGAAGATACGCAGTATTTT. Its protein is CASSQEGRVNEDTQYF.

The rearrangement joins TRBV9 to TRBJ2-3, with 12 bases matching TRBD2. Germline V gene sequence: CDR1 SGDLS, CDR2 YYNGEE. The V and J ends lost 3 bases and 4 bases, in that order; junction bases with no gene match: 6. This CDR3 is 16 amino acids long. CDR3 in amino acids: CASSGSSGGASDTQYF. The CDR3 nucleotides read TGTGCCAGCAGCGGCTCTAGCGGGGGGGCGTCAGATACGCAGTATTTT.

The V call is TRBV28, the J call TRBJ1-6; TRBD1 agrees at 7 bases. The CDR3 is 16 amino acids. Germline V gene lookup returns CDR1 MDHEN and CDR2 SYDVKM. Trimming took 5 bases from V and 9 from J; bases not matched to a gene: 13. CDR3 DNA sequence: TGTGCCAGCAGTCTCCGAGGACAGGCCGACCTTTCACCCCTCCACTTT. Translating it yields CASSLRGQADLSPLHF.

This sequence joins TRBV4-1 and TRBJ2-7, with D unresolved. The V gene lost 1 base and the J gene lost 2 bases, with 6 bases spanning the gap. The CDR3 extends over 13 amino acids. Germline CDR1 MGHRA, CDR2 YSYEKL. CDR3: CASSQVSPYEQYF. The CDR3 bases are TGCGCCAGCAGCCAAGTCTCCCCCTACGAGCAGTACTTC.

This clone was counted once. This sequence joins TRBV9 and TRBJ2-5; D gene uncertain. CDR1 is SGDLS, CDR2 YYNGEE, per germline. Between the trimmed V and J ends, which lost 1 base and 5 bases, there was a span of 12 bases. The CDR3 is 14 amino acids. As DNA, the CDR3 is TGTGCCAGCAGCGTAAGTTGGCTGCTGGAGACCCAGTACTTC. Its protein is CASSVSWLLETQYF.

The V and J genes are TRBV28 and TRBJ2-3; 7 bases match TRBD2. Germline V lookup: CDR1 MDHEN, CDR2 SYDVKM. V trimming: 7 bases; J trimming: 5 bases; junction bases outside the gene matches: 6. The CDR3 extends over 13 amino acids. In nucleotides, the CDR3 is TGTGCCAGCAACAGCGGGGTTGGAGATACGCAGTATTTT. Protein product: CASNSGVGDTQYF.

This rearrangement joins TRBV12-3 or TRBV12-4 to TRBJ2-3; D not certain. The CDR3 runs to 13 residues. The V end was cut by 2 bases, the J end by 2 bases, with 5 bases between. In DNA form, the CDR3 reads TGTGCCAGCAGTTTAATTACCACAGATACGCAGTATTTT. Amino acids: CASSLITTDTQYF.

This clone was counted a single time. The rearrangement links TRBV27 to TRBJ1-6, with 11 positions matching TRBD1. J lost 5 bases, V lost 5 bases, and 11 bases had no gene match. This CDR3 is 18 amino acids long. Per the germline V gene, CDR1 is MNHEY and CDR2 is SMNVEV (reference sequence). The CDR3 loop is CASSLPRTGGIHNSPLHF. The CDR3 DNA sequence: TGTGCCAGCAGTCTCCCCCGGACAGGGGGCATACATAATTCACCCCTCCACTTT.

J is TRBJ1-6 and V is TRBV6-6; D may be TRBD1 (6 bases). V dropped 2 bases and J dropped 7 bases, with 9 bases sitting between them. The CDR3 has 14 amino acids. The germline gives CDR1 MNHNY, CDR2 SVGAGI (reference sequence). The CDR3 reads CASSYRDKNSPLHF. CDR3 nucleotides: TGTGCCAGCAGTTACAGGGACAAGAATTCACCCCTCCACTTT.

To note about this clone: At the DNA level, this CDR3 is encoded by other sequences in the same sample as well. V and J are TRBV24-1 and TRBJ1-3; D is undetermined. CDR1 is KGHDR, CDR2 SFDVKD, per germline. The CDR3 totals 11 residues. V was cut by 7 bases and J by 3 bases, with 3 bases left in between. CDR3 amino acids: CATSGGNTIYF. CDR3 DNA sequence: TGTGCCACCAGCGGTGGAAACACCATATATTTT.

This clone was detected a few times. The chain combines TRBV6-5 with TRBJ1-5; tentative D call: TRBD1 (5 bases). The length of the CDR3 is 13 residues. V lost 8 bases and J lost 0, with 8 bases in between. Germline V lookup: CDR1 MNHEY, CDR2 SVGAGI. The CDR3 loop is CASGDGSNQPQHF. CDR3 nucleotide sequence: TGTGCCAGCGGGGACGGTAGCAATCAGCCCCAGCATTTT.

This chain connects TRBV5-1 to TRBJ1-1; maybe TRBD1 (6 bases). CDR1 and CDR2 from the germline V gene are SGHRS and YFSETQ. The CDR3 is 13 amino acids. V lost 7 bases and J 3 bases, leaving 13 bases between the germline ends. Here the CDR3 DNA reads TGCGCCAGCGCAGCACAGGGAGACACTGAAGCTTTCTTT. Its protein product is CASAAQGDTEAFF.

The table lists this clone with a count of one. The chain has TRBV28 and TRBJ2-7, with D perhaps being TRBD1 or TRBD2 (6 bases each). CDR3 length: 15 residues. The V end lost 0 bases, the J end lost 0 bases, and 9 bases lay between the germline ends. Germline lookup yields CDR1 MDHEN and CDR2 SYDVKM. The CDR3 is CASSLWGGSSYEQYF. As DNA, the CDR3 is TGTGCCAGCAGTTTATGGGGGGGCAGCTCCTACGAGCAGTACTTC.

This rearrangement joins TRBV7-8 to TRBJ1-4; no clear D gene. The CDR3 consists of 15 residues. The germline V gene encodes CDR1 SGHVS and CDR2 FQNEAQ. The V and J ends lost 4 bases and 7 bases respectively, with 16 bases between them. DNA for the CDR3: TGTGCCAGCAGCTCAACAAGCTCGGTCCTTGAAAAACTGTTTTTT. This gives the protein CASSSTSSVLEKLFF.

CDR3 region: CASSLSTPTGTGGSHF. The DNA of the CDR3 is TGTGCCAGCAGTTTATCAACACCGACCGGGACAGGAGGCAGCCACTTT. The V and J genes are TRBV28 and TRBJ1-6; 8 nucleotides line up with TRBD1. The J segment lost 18 bases and the V segment lost 1 base, leaving 17 bases of the junction unmatched. This CDR3 has 16 residues. Germline V lookup: CDR1 MDHEN, CDR2 SYDVKM. Supplemented by reference TRBV28 and TRBJ1-6, the full variable domain reads DVKVTQSSRYLVKRTGEKVFLECVQDMDHENMFWYRQDPGLGLRLIYFSYDVKMKEKGDIPEGYSVSREKKERFSLILESASTNQTSMYLCASSLSTPTGTGGSHFGNGTRLTVT.

The chain is built from TRBV9 and TRBJ2-7, with a tentative D call TRBD1 (6 bases). The CDR3 runs 15 residues. The V end lost 1 base, the J end lost 3 bases, and 14 bases lay between the germline ends. Germline CDR1 SGDLS, CDR2 YYNGEE. The CDR3 DNA sequence: TGTGCCAGCAGCGTATTGGACAGCGCTATCTACGAGCAGTACTTC. Translating it yields CASSVLDSAIYEQYF.

The chain joins TRBV19 to TRBJ2-1; 12 bases match TRBD2. V lost 4 bases to trimming and J lost 5 bases; unmatched junction nucleotides: 0. The CDR3 totals 14 residues. Per germline, CDR1 LNHDA and CDR2 SQIVND (reference sequence). The CDR3 loop is CASSTSGGDNEQFF. The CDR3 nucleotides read TGTGCCAGTAGTACTAGCGGGGGGGACAATGAGCAGTTCTTC.

The CDR3: CATSSWGGYGYTF. As DNA, the CDR3 is TGTGCCACTTCGTCCTGGGGCGGCTATGGCTACACCTTC. This rearrangement joins TRBV24-1 to TRBJ1-2, with a possible D match to TRBD1 (5 bases). CDR3 length equals 13 residues. V gave up 10 bases and J gave up 4 bases, with 15 bases separating them. Germline CDR1 and CDR2: KGHDR and SFDVKD.

The rearrangement links TRBV11-3 to TRBJ2-2; D ambiguous. V was shortened by 5 bases and J by 3 bases, with 10 bases between the two germline ends. CDR3 length: 14 residues. Germline V gene sequence: CDR1 SGHNT, CDR2 YENEEA. CDR3 sequence: CASSPRPDTGELFF. The CDR3 DNA sequence: TGTGCCAGCAGCCCACGGCCGGACACCGGGGAGCTGTTTTTT. The complete variable domain, with remaining parts taken from reference TRBV11-3 and TRBJ2-2, reads EAGVVQSPRYKIIEKKQPVAFWCNPISGHNTLYWYLQNLGQGPELLIRYENEEAVDDSQLPKDRFSAERLKGVDSTLKIQPAELGDSAVYLCASSPRPDTGELFFGEGSRLTVL.

CDR3: CASSDRGAGSSGYTF. CDR3 nucleotide sequence: TGTGCCAGCAGTGACCGGGGGGCAGGGAGCTCTGGCTACACCTTC. The chain uses TRBV6-4 and TRBJ1-2, with D maybe TRBD1 (6 bases). This CDR3 has 15 residues. V gave up 2 bases and J gave up 7 bases, with 17 bases separating them. CDR1 and CDR2 from the germline V gene are MRHNA and SNTAGT.